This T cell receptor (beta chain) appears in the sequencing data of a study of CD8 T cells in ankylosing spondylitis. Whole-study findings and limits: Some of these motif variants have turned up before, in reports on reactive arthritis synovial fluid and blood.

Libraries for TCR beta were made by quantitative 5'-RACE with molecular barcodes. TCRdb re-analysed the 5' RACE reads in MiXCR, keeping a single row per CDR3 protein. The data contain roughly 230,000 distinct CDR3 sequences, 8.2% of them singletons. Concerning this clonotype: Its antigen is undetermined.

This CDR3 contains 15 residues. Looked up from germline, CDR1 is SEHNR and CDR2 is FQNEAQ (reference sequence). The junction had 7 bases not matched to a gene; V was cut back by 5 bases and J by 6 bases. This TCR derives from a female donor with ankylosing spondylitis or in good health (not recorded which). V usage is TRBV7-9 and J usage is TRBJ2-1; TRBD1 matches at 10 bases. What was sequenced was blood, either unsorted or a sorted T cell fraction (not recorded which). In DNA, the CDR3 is TGTGCCAGCAGCGTAAGGACAGGGGGACCCAATGAGCAGTTCTTC. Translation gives CASSVRTGGPNEQFF. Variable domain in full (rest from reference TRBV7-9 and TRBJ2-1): DTGVSQNPRHKITKRGQNVTFRCDPISEHNRLYWYRQTLGQGPEFLTYFQNEAQLEKSRLLSDRFSAERPKGSFSTLEIQRTEQGDSAMYLCASSVRTGGPNEQFFGPGTRLTVL.